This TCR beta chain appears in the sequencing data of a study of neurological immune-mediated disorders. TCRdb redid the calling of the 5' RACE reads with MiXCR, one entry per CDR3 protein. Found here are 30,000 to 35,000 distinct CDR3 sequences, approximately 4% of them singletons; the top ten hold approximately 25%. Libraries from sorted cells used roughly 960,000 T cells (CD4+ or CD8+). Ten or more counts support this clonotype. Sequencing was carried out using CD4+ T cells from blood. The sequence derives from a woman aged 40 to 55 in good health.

The CDR3 loop reads CASSLTARRDNEQFF. CDR3 coding DNA: TGCGCCAGCAGCTTGACGGCTAGGCGGGACAATGAGCAGTTCTTC. The chain employs TRBV5-1 and TRBJ2-1, with D perhaps matching TRBD2 (5 bases). V was clipped by 1 base and J by 5 bases, with 13 bases between them. The CDR3 length is 15 residues. The germline gives CDR1 SGHRS, CDR2 YFSETQ.